The 15 T cell receptor beta chains in this list originate from one sample, sequenced in a study of T-cell reconstitution after alpha-beta-depleted transplantation in children (dated by TCRdb to the mid-2010s). Library creation used PCR. The instrument given in TCRdb is Illumina HiSeq 2500. TCR libraries were prepared with molecular barcoding, using unique molecular identifiers to normalize TCRbeta repertoire quantification. Using fastp at Q25 and MiXCR, TCRdb reprocessed the public reads and kept productive beta chains. Rows merge per CDR3 protein into single entries with the most common DNA and genes. A total of approximately 500,000 distinct CDR3 sequences appear in this sample, roughly a quarter of them only once. 35% to 40% of the sample is taken by the ten largest. This specimen's treatment or condition label, per the study, means: allogeneic hematopoietic cell transplantation with graft depleted of TCRalphabeta T cells and CD19 B cells.

This material consisted of PBMCs, taken before TCRalphabeta/CD19-depleted stem cell transplant. The receptor set was obtained from a boy under two years old with Wiskott-Aldrich syndrome, due to receive a stem cell transplant.

This clonotype came up a few times. This chain connects TRBV14 to TRBJ2-5; D gene unclear. The CDR3 is made up of 14 amino acids. Per germline, CDR1 SGHDN and CDR2 FVKESK. The V end was cut by 4 bases, the J end by 3 bases, with 12 bases between. In DNA form, the CDR3 reads TGTGCCAGCAGCCCCGATCCGTCAGAAGAGACCCAGTACTTC. Translation: CASSPDPSEETQYF. The whole variable domain, filled in from reference TRBV14 and TRBJ2-5, reads EAGVTQFPSHSVIEKGQTVTLRCDPISGHDNLYWYRRVMGKEIKFLLHFVKESKQDESGMPNNRFLAERTGGTYSTLKVQPAELEDSGVYFCASSPDPSEETQYFGPGTRLLVL.

The chain employs TRBV12-3 or TRBV12-4 and TRBJ2-1; D uncertain. Trimming left V 4 bases short and J 3 bases short, with 7 bases between. This CDR3 has 13 amino acids. The CDR3 bases are TGTGCCAGCAGTTATGGCTTCTACAATGAGCAGTTCTTC. Amino acids: CASSYGFYNEQFF.

The chain combines TRBV20-1 with TRBJ2-3; maybe TRBD2 (5 bases). Germline V gene data show CDR1 as DFQATT and CDR2 as SNEGSKA (reference sequence). With 1 base removed from V and 5 bases from J, the gap between germline ends came to 7 bases. CDR3 length equals 12 residues. The DNA of the CDR3 is TGCAGTGCTAGAGGGGAGATAGATACGCAGTATTTT. Protein product: CSARGEIDTQYF.

This clonotype was observed at least ten times. The V call is TRBV12-3 or TRBV12-4, the J call TRBJ2-6, with 8 bases fitting TRBD1. CDR3 length equals 15 residues. V gave up 4 bases and J gave up 4 bases; unmatched junction bases: 3. CDR3 sequence reads: CASSSRGLGANVLTF. As DNA, the CDR3 is TGTGCCAGCAGTTCCAGGGGGCTCGGGGCCAACGTCCTGACTTTC.

This clonotype occurred a few times. The chain links TRBV28 to TRBJ2-3; D remains ambiguous. Trimming took 4 bases from V and 2 from J, leaving 10 bases between them. Germline V lookup: CDR1 MDHEN, CDR2 SYDVKM. The CDR3 runs 14 residues. CDR3 sequence reads: CASSSPTLTDTQYF. CDR3 DNA sequence: TGTGCCAGCAGTTCTCCGACCCTCACAGATACGCAGTATTTT.

Only a few counts were recorded for this clonotype. The rearrangement joins TRBV5-1 to TRBJ2-1; 8 bases align to TRBD2. Looked up from germline, CDR1 is SGHRS and CDR2 is YFSETQ. The CDR3 is made up of 15 amino acids. Germline trimming cut 9 bases from V and 4 bases from J; bases unmatched to any gene: 12. The CDR3 DNA sequence: TGCGCCACCCAGCAGGCGGGAGGTAGATACAATGAGCAGTTCTTC. It specifies CATQQAGGRYNEQFF.

V gene TRBV7-9 combines with J gene TRBJ2-3, with TRBD2 matching over 7 bases. Germline values: CDR1 SEHNR, CDR2 FQNEAQ (reference sequence). This CDR3 contains 16 residues. The V segment lost 5 bases and the J segment 4 bases; nucleotides outside the gene matches: 12. The CDR3 DNA reads as TGTGCCAGCAGCCCTGAACTAGCGTTCAGTGCAGATACGCAGTATTTT. It codes for CASSPELAFSADTQYF.

This clonotype was recorded many times. CDR3 in DNA: TGCGCCAGCAGCCCAACTAGCGGCACAGATACGCAGTATTTT. It is translated as CASSPTSGTDTQYF. This chain connects TRBV5-1 to TRBJ2-3; 7 nucleotides align to TRBD2. CDR3 length equals 14 residues. CDR1 and CDR2 from the germline V gene are SGHRS and YFSETQ. The junction had 3 bases not matched to a gene; V was cut back by 4 bases and J by 1 base.

V is TRBV24-1 and J is TRBJ2-2; D is ambiguous. Germline V gene lookup returns CDR1 KGHDR and CDR2 SFDVKD. Trimming removed 3 bases from V and 8 bases from J, with 9 bases in between. The CDR3 extends over 13 amino acids. The DNA for the CDR3 is TGTGCCACCAGTGATCTATCGGGTGGGGAGCTGTTTTTT. It is translated as CATSDLSGGELFF.

The J gene is TRBJ1-6, the V gene TRBV20-1, with TRBD1 matching over 9 bases. Germline trimming cut 0 bases from V and 7 bases from J; bases unmatched to any gene: 10. CDR1 and CDR2 (germline): DFQATT, SNEGSKA (reference sequence). The CDR3 sequence is 17 residues long. CDR3 region: CSARDLGTGNRNSPLHF. The CDR3 nucleotides read TGCAGTGCTAGAGATCTCGGGACAGGGAATCGGAATTCACCCCTCCACTTT.

The chain uses TRBV20-1 and TRBJ2-1; 8 positions agree with TRBD2. CDR3 length: 13 amino acids. The germline V gene has CDR1 DFQATT and CDR2 SNEGSKA (reference sequence). V lost 4 bases to trimming and J lost 8 bases; unmatched junction nucleotides: 7. For the CDR3, the DNA is TGCAGTGCTAAGCGGGAGTTGATCGATGAGCAGTTCTTC. Translating it yields CSAKRELIDEQFF.

DNA of the CDR3: TGCGCCAGCAGCTTCACAGGGGCCAGGGAGACCCAGTACTTC. Translated: CASSFTGARETQYF. V is TRBV5-1 and J is TRBJ2-5, with 7 bases lining up with TRBD1. CDR3 length equals 14 residues. V was clipped by 2 bases and J by 5 bases; unmatched bases: 6. Germline V gene data show CDR1 as SGHRS and CDR2 as YFSETQ. Together with reference TRBV5-1 and TRBJ2-5, the CDR3 gives the full variable domain: KAGVTQTPRYLIKTRGQQVTLSCSPISGHRSVSWYQQTPGQGLQFLFEYFSETQRNKGNFPGRFSGRQFSNSRSEMNVSTLELGDSALYLCASSFTGARETQYFGPGTRLLVL.

The chain recombines TRBV20-1 with TRBJ2-1; D is uncertain. Germline assignment: CDR1 DFQATT and CDR2 SNEGSKA (reference sequence). Between the trimmed V and J ends, which lost 3 bases and 6 bases, there was a span of 6 bases. The CDR3 loop spans 11 amino acids. CDR3 DNA: TGCAGTGCTAGTATGGGCAATGAGCAGTTCTTC. It codes for CSASMGNEQFF.

This clonotype has a handful of counts. DNA for the CDR3: TGTGCCACAAAGGTCCGGGGACTCGGCACAGATACGCAGTATTTT. Protein product: CATKVRGLGTDTQYF. The rearrangement links TRBV10-3 to TRBJ2-3, with D perhaps TRBD2 (6 bases). CDR1 is ENHRY, CDR2 SYGVKD, per germline. V lost 10 bases and J lost 1, with 18 bases in between. The CDR3 consists of 15 residues.

The chain recombines TRBV5-1 with TRBJ2-3, with D hard to call. Germline lookup yields CDR1 SGHRS and CDR2 YFSETQ. The CDR3 loop spans 15 amino acids. V lost 0 bases and J lost 6, with 14 bases in between. This CDR3 is CASSLVPSRFDTQYF. CDR3 nucleotide sequence: TGCGCCAGCAGCTTGGTTCCCAGCAGGTTTGATACGCAGTATTTT.